What follows is one T cell receptor (beta chain) and its context. These data are taken from a study of technical replicates of blood from a few donors. V was pared by 3 bases and J by 5 bases, with 0 bases of the junction left unmatched. Germline V gene lookup returns CDR1 MRHNA and CDR2 SNTAGT. CDR3 length: 13 residues. Repertoires were generated with immunoSEQ multiplex PCR, while TCRdb's copy carries only in-frame clones and drops some. The top ten clones hold about 4.4% of a sample with tens of thousands of clones, roughly 95% of them seen once. The chain joins TRBV6-4 to TRBJ2-2; 7 bases agree with TRBD1. Sequencing was carried out using PBMCs. This TCR derives from a human donor in good health. Some clones in this sample may be carry-over from other donors' samples. CDR3 in amino acids: CASSEQGTGELFF. The CDR3 bases are TGTGCCAGCAGTGAACAGGGGACCGGGGAGCTGTTTTTT.